A selection of T cell receptor beta chains follows, all from one sample in a study of OX40 agonist ivuxolimab in advanced cancers. Sequencing was performed with immunoSEQ multiplex PCR; in TCRdb, only in-frame clones are kept and a portion is missing. The table lists 70,000 to 95,000 clones, 80% to 90% of them singletons, with over 4% in the top ten. The starting material was CD4+ or CD8+ T cells sorted from blood, obtained in a trial of the OX40 agonist ivuxolimab. The receptors derive from an adult with an advanced solid tumor such as melanoma, head and neck, liver or kidney cancer. CDR3s include the opening cysteine and the closing phenylalanine or tryptophan. The D gene is left open where the match is weak. Expanded clones are given a class, and other clones once, few, many or no size at all.

V,J,size,length,D,CDR3,DNA
TRBV28,TRBJ1-2,-,14,-,CASSLLNPNYGYTF,TGTGCCAGCAGTTTACTGAACCCTAACTATGGCTACACCTTC
TRBV28,TRBJ1-5,-,15,-,CASNPLSPSNQPQHF,TGTGCCAGCAACCCATTGTCCCCAAGCAATCAGCCCCAGCATTTT
TRBV19,TRBJ1-1,few,17,-,CASSILRSGHRADEAFF,TGTGCCAGTAGTATTCTTAGGTCGGGACATCGAGCTGATGAAGCTTTCTTT
TRBV7-2,TRBJ1-5,-,15,-,CASSVVAGGNQPQHF,TGTGCCAGCAGCGTAGTGGCTGGGGGGAATCAGCCCCAGCATTTT
TRBV28,TRBJ1-2,-,12,-,CASSPARYGYTF,TGTGCCAGCAGTCCCGCCCGATATGGCTACACCTTC
TRBV9,TRBJ2-1,-,13,-,CASSSIGSHEQFF,TGTGCCAGCAGCTCCATAGGGTCACATGAGCAGTTCTTC
TRBV6-1,TRBJ2-1,-,16,TRBD2,CASSERTSGSYNEQFF,TGTGCCAGCAGTGAAAGGACTAGCGGATCCTACAATGAGCAGTTCTTC
TRBV15,TRBJ1-2,-,14,-,CATSRGSLQDGYTF,TGTGCCACCAGTCGTGGCAGTTTGCAGGATGGCTACACCTTC
TRBV9,TRBJ2-1,-,16,TRBD2,CASSEGLAGSYNEQFF,TGTGCCAGCAGCGAAGGACTAGCGGGCTCCTACAATGAGCAGTTCTTC
TRBV5-1,TRBJ2-5,-,14,-,CASSLEAARETQYF,TGCGCCAGCAGCTTGGAGGCGGCCCGAGAGACCCAGTACTTC
TRBV27,TRBJ2-4,-,12,TRBD2,CASSAASGVQYF,TGTGCCAGCAGTGCAGCTAGCGGGGTTCAGTACTTC
TRBV5-1,TRBJ2-5,-,15,-,CASSLGRPGLETQYF,TGCGCCAGCAGCTTGGGACGGCCGGGGTTGGAGACCCAGTACTTC
TRBV9,TRBJ2-2,once,15,TRBD2,CASSEREGLTGELFF,TGTGCCAGCAGCGAGCGGGAGGGCCTAACCGGGGAGCTGTTTTTT
TRBV10-2,TRBJ2-7,-,13,-,CASSLAAVYEQYF,TGCGCCAGCAGTCTGGCGGCTGTTTACGAGCAGTACTTC
TRBV5-1,TRBJ2-5,-,17,TRBD2,CASSLPGLAGEKETQYF,TGCGCCAGCAGCCTGCCGGGACTAGCGGGAGAAAAAGAGACCCAGTACTTC
TRBV10-3,TRBJ1-1,-,15,-,CATALGGDMGTEAFF,TGTGCCACAGCCCTCGGGGGAGACATGGGTACTGAAGCTTTCTTT
TRBV28,TRBJ1-1,-,15,-,CASLTPGTVNTEAFF,TGTGCCAGCCTAACCCCAGGGACGGTGAACACTGAAGCTTTCTTT
TRBV5-1,TRBJ2-7,-,14,-,CASSEGYRSGEQYF,TGCGCCAGCAGCGAGGGGTATCGGTCGGGAGAGCAGTACTTC
TRBV11-2,TRBJ2-3,-,13,TRBD1,CASSIGTADTQYF,TGTGCCAGCAGCATAGGGACAGCAGATACGCAGTATTTT
TRBV27,TRBJ2-3,-,15,-,CASSFLSTSTDTQYF,TGTGCCAGCAGTTTCTTATCTACTAGCACAGATACGCAGTATTTT
TRBV2,TRBJ2-7,-,15,-,CASSVGPAPAYEQYF,TGTGCCAGCAGTGTGGGGCCGGCTCCTGCCTACGAGCAGTACTTC
TRBV19,TRBJ1-2,-,13,-,CASSIGRAVGYTF,TGTGCCAGTAGTATAGGGCGAGCAGTTGGCTACACCTTC
TRBV5-6,TRBJ2-1,-,15,TRBD1,CASSFGTGTRNEQFF,TGTGCCAGCAGCTTCGGGACAGGGACCAGAAATGAGCAGTTCTTC
TRBV18,TRBJ2-3,few,13,-,CASSPSNDYTQYF,TGTGCCAGCTCACCCTCAAATGATTATACGCAGTATTTT
TRBV5-4,TRBJ2-7,-,14,-,CASSQDIWGSEQYF,TGTGCCAGCAGCCAAGACATTTGGGGCAGCGAGCAGTACTTC
TRBV5-1,TRBJ2-2,once,15,-,CASSLGLQNTGELFF,TGCGCCAGCAGCTTGGGATTACAGAACACCGGGGAGCTGTTTTTT
TRBV5-1,TRBJ2-3,-,16,TRBD2,CASSLGPGLAADTQYF,TGCGCCAGCAGCTTGGGCCCGGGACTAGCTGCAGATACGCAGTATTTT
TRBV5-4,TRBJ2-7,-,13,-,CASSRDRMYEQYF,TGTGCCAGCAGCAGGGACCGCATGTACGAGCAGTACTTC
TRBV28,TRBJ2-3,-,13,-,CASTTQSGNTQYF,TGTGCCAGCACCACCCAGTCAGGAAATACGCAGTATTTT
TRBV9,TRBJ2-1,-,14,TRBD2,CASSVGRTSGEQFF,TGTGCCAGCAGCGTAGGCCGGACTAGCGGAGAGCAGTTCTTC
TRBV12-5,TRBJ1-6,-,14,-,CASCPDRLNSPLHF,TGTGCTAGTTGCCCGGACAGACTCAATTCACCCCTCCACTTT
TRBV7-8,TRBJ1-2,-,15,-,CASSFTPGRPHGYTF,TGTGCCAGCAGCTTCACTCCGGGACGGCCCCATGGCTACACCTTC
TRBV12-5,TRBJ2-5,few,13,-,CASARGTQETQYF,TGTGCTAGTGCCAGAGGAACTCAAGAGACCCAGTACTTC
TRBV7-8,TRBJ2-3,-,15,TRBD1,CASRSGTVSTDTQYF,TGTGCCAGCAGGTCCGGGACAGTAAGCACAGATACGCAGTATTTT
TRBV30,TRBJ2-7,-,14,-,CAWSVEGRSYEQYF,TGTGCCTGGAGTGTCGAGGGGAGGTCCTACGAGCAGTACTTC
TRBV11-3,TRBJ2-4,-,17,-,CASSLDGMPEGKNIQYF,TGTGCCAGCAGCTTAGATGGTATGCCCGAGGGCAAAAACATTCAGTACTTC
TRBV2,TRBJ2-5,-,11,-,CASSEEETQYF,TGTGCCAGCAGTGAAGAAGAGACCCAGTACTTC
TRBV7-9,TRBJ2-7,-,12,-,CASSLAGHEQYF,TGTGCCAGCAGCTTGGCCGGACACGAGCAGTACTTC
TRBV9,TRBJ1-3,once,15,TRBD1,CASNPTGDSGNTIYF,TGTGCCAGCAACCCGACAGGGGACTCTGGAAACACCATATATTTT
TRBV28,TRBJ2-7,-,11,-,CASSSVHEQYF,TGTGCCAGCAGTTCCGTCCACGAGCAGTACTTC
TRBV5-1,TRBJ2-1,-,14,-,CASSLGGSWIEQFF,TGCGCCAGCAGCCTAGGTGGTAGTTGGATTGAGCAGTTCTTC
TRBV5-1,TRBJ2-7,-,16,TRBD1,CASSPRQGAGQYEQYF,TGCGCCAGCAGCCCTCGACAGGGGGCTGGGCAATACGAGCAGTACTTC
TRBV2,TRBJ1-1,once,13,-,CASSEGTATEAFF,TGTGCCAGCAGTGAAGGGACGGCCACTGAAGCTTTCTTT
TRBV27,TRBJ2-7,-,15,TRBD2,CASSFSLAGAYEQYF,TGTGCCAGCAGTTTTTCACTAGCGGGAGCCTACGAGCAGTACTTC
TRBV27,TRBJ1-4,-,16,-,CASSSDRTLTNEKLFF,TGTGCCAGCAGCTCCGACAGAACCTTAACTAATGAAAAACTGTTTTTT
TRBV9,TRBJ1-3,once,16,-,CASSGPGDPSGNTIYF,TGTGCCAGCAGCGGACCAGGGGACCCCTCTGGAAACACCATATATTTT
TRBV6-1,TRBJ2-2,-,16,-,CASSEVFGGATGELFF,TGTGCCAGCAGTGAAGTCTTCGGGGGCGCGACCGGGGAGCTGTTTTTT
TRBV18,TRBJ1-2,-,15,TRBD1,CASSPLAGGDLGYTF,TGTGCCAGCTCACCACTAGCAGGGGGCGATTTGGGCTACACCTTC
TRBV2,TRBJ2-7,-,14,TRBD2,CASSETGGPYEQYF,TGTGCCAGCAGTGAAACGGGAGGGCCGTACGAGCAGTACTTC
TRBV19,TRBJ2-7,-,15,TRBD2,CATSSWGGSGYEQYF,TGTGCCACCTCCTCCTGGGGAGGGAGTGGGTACGAGCAGTACTTC
TRBV11-2,TRBJ2-5,-,14,-,CASSLGASVETQYF,TGTGCCAGCAGCTTAGGGGCTAGCGTGGAGACCCAGTACTTC
TRBV7-9,TRBJ2-7,-,18,TRBD1,CASSQPGTGTTFGYEQYF,TGTGCCAGCAGCCAACCCGGGACAGGGACCACTTTCGGGTACGAGCAGTACTTC
TRBV2,TRBJ2-5,-,15,TRBD1,CASSDRGSVGETQYF,TGTGCCAGCAGTGACAGGGGGTCGGTTGGGGAGACCCAGTACTTC
TRBV28,TRBJ2-7,-,14,-,CASSRGTSSYEQYF,TGTGCCAGCAGCCGCGGGACTTCCTCCTACGAGCAGTACTTC
TRBV5-1,TRBJ2-1,few,13,-,CASSSSLEGEQFF,TGCGCCAGCAGCTCCTCCTTAGAGGGTGAGCAGTTCTTC
TRBV4-1,TRBJ2-3,-,17,TRBD2,CASSQDITSGSGDTQYF,TGCGCCAGCAGCCAAGATATCACTAGCGGGAGTGGAGATACGCAGTATTTT
TRBV7-2,TRBJ2-3,-,14,-,CASNFRSGQDTQYF,TGTGCCAGCAACTTCCGTTCCGGGCAGGATACGCAGTATTTT
TRBV19,TRBJ2-1,-,14,-,CATATALPYNEQFF,TGTGCCACCGCTACAGCCCTCCCCTACAATGAGCAGTTCTTC
TRBV19,TRBJ2-7,-,14,-,CASSIEGRAYEQYF,TGTGCCAGTAGTATAGAGGGCCGAGCCTACGAGCAGTACTTC
TRBV9,TRBJ1-3,-,14,TRBD1,CASSARGDGNTIYF,TGTGCCAGCAGCGCCAGGGGGGATGGAAACACCATATATTTT